This T cell receptor (beta chain) was sequenced in a study of response to subunit inactivated influenza vaccine. Regarding the study as a whole: New T cells are recruited in small numbers by each seasonal influenza vaccination, according to the authors' suggestion.

V was shortened by 2 bases and J by 4 bases, with 11 bases between the two germline ends. The CDR3 totals 14 residues. CDR1 SGHRS and CDR2 YFSETQ come from the germline V gene. TCRdb independently ran MiXCR on the RT-PCR reads; one entry per CDR3 protein. Among hundreds of thousands of distinct CDR3 sequences listed, about an eighth were seen once. This clonotype was seen a few times. No antigen is known for it. The rearrangement uses TRBV5-1 and TRBJ2-3; D possibly corresponds to TRBD1 (6 bases). The material sequenced was PBMCs from blood, taken on the day of vaccination. This sequence was found in a man in his fifties or sixties who received an inactivated influenza vaccine. The CDR3 is CASSLTGIPDTQYF. The CDR3 DNA sequence: TGCGCCAGCAGCTTAACAGGGATCCCAGATACGCAGTATTTT.